The following is a T cell receptor (beta chain) sequence with its context. Its antigen is still unknown. The entry originates in a study of cytomegalovirus exposure and HLA in healthy donors. The PCR ran on 60 Vbeta and 13 Jbeta primers. Data came from immunoSEQ multiplex PCR; TCRdb stores just in-frame clones and leaves some out. This table has tens of thousands of clones, just over 75% appearing once. Study-wide findings and caveats: Some V segments (TRBV6-2 and TRBV6-3 among them) were excluded as indistinguishable. Listed as cytomegalovirus-associated were 164 TCR beta chains.

This CDR3 is 15 amino acids long. Deletions cut 2 bases from V and 5 bases from J, with 10 bases between. Looked up from germline, CDR1 is MNHNS and CDR2 is SASEGT. The chain recombines TRBV6-1 with TRBJ1-6, with D uncertain. The TCR comes from a man aged 45-60 years in good health and CMV-seronegative. Sequencing was carried out using PBMCs. CDR3 coding DNA: TGTGCCAGCAGTGAAATCTCTCCCGATAATTCACCCCTCCACTTT. Its translation: CASSEISPDNSPLHF.